This TCR beta chain was captured in a study of T-cell memory formation after mild COVID-19. Background on the study: Each donor largely had its own TCR clusters. Broader study findings: Among CD4+ contracting clones, most were CM and EM, and CD8+ ones EMRA. Clones that contracted from day 15 to 85 were balanced CD4/CD8, while later expanders leaned CD4+.

In its sample, this clonotype was seen a few times. What it binds is not known. The 5'RACE method, run with constant-segment primers, produced TCR alpha and TCR beta cDNA libraries (carrying sample barcodes and UMIs). Each CDR3 protein is one row after TCRdb ran MiXCR on the 5' RACE reads. The sample has 55,000 to 70,000 distinct CDR3 sequences, 25% to 35% seen once; the top ten hold about 40%. Source material: PBMCs or a T cell subset sorted from them (not recorded which). The sequence was obtained from a young man who had mild COVID-19 (a few samples of this study predate the infection). Cell type and time point are not known.

CDR3 residues: CASSSPRDLDDSYNSPLHF. CDR3 DNA sequence: TGTGCCAGCAGCTCCCCCCGGGACCTCGACGACTCCTATAATTCACCCCTCCACTTT. V and J are TRBV7-9 and TRBJ1-6, with D perhaps TRBD1 (5 bases). Trimming pared 4 bases from V and 0 bases from J, leaving 19 bases between. Germline V gene lookup returns CDR1 SEHNR and CDR2 FQNEAQ (reference sequence). This CDR3 comprises 19 residues.